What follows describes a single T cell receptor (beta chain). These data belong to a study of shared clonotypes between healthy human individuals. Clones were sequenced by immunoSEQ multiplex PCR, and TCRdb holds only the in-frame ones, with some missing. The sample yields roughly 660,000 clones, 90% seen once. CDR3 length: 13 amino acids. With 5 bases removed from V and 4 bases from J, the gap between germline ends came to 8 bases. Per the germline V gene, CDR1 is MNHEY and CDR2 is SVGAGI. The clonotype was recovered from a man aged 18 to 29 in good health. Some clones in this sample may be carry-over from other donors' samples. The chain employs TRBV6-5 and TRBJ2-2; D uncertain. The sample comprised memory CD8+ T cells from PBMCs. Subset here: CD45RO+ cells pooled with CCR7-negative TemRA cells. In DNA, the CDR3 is TGTGCCAGCAGTGTGGAAGGCACCGGGGAGCTGTTTTTT. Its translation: CASSVEGTGELFF.